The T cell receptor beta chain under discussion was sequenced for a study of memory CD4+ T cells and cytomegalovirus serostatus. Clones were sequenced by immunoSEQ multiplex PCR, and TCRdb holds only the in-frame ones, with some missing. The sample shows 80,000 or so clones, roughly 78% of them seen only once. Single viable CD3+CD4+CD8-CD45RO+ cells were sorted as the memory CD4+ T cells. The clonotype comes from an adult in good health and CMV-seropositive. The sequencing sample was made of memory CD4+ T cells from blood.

The CDR3 spells CASSSRGGADTGELFF. The CDR3 DNA is TGTGCCAGCAGCTCGAGAGGGGGCGCGGACACCGGGGAGCTGTTTTTT. The V and J genes are TRBV5-8 and TRBJ2-2, with 7 bases matching TRBD1. V trimming: 3 bases; J trimming: 3 bases; junction bases outside the gene matches: 8. The CDR3 spans 16 residues. Germline V lookup: CDR1 SGHTS, CDR2 YDEGEE.